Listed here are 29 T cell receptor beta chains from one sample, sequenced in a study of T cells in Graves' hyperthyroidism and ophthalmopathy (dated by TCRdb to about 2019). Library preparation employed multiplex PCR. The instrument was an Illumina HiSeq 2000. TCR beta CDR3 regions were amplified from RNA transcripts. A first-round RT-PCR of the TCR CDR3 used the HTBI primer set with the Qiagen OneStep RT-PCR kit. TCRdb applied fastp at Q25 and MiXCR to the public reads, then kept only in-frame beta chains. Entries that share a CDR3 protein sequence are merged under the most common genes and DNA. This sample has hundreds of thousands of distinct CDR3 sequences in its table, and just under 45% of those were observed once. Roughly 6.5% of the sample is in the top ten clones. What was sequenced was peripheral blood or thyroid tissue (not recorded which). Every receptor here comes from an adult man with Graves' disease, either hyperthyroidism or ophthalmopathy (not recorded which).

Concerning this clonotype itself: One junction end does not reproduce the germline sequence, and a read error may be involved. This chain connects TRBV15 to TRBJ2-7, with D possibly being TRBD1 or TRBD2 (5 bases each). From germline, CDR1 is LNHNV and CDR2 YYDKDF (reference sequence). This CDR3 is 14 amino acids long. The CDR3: CASSLSGGRYEQYF. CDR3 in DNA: TGTGCCAGCAGCCTAAGTGGGGGACGCTACGAGCAGTACTTC.

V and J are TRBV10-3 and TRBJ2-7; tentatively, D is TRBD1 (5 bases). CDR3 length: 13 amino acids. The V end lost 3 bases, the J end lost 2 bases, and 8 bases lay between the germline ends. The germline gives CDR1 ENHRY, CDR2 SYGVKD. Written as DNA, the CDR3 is TGTGCCATCAGTGACAGGGTCGCCTACGAGCAGTACTTC. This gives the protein CAISDRVAYEQYF.

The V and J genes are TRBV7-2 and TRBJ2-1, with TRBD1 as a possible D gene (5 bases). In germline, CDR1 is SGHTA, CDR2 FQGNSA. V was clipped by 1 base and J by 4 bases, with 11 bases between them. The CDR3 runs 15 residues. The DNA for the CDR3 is TGTGCCAGCAGCTTAGGAGGAGACAGTTACAATGAGCAGTTCTTC. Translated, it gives CASSLGGDSYNEQFF.

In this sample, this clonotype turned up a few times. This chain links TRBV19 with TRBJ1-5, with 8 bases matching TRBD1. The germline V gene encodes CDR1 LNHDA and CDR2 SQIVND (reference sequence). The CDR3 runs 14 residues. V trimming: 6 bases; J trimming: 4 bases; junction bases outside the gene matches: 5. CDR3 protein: CASRTGTGNQPQHF. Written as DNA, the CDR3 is TGTGCCAGTAGAACCGGGACAGGAAATCAGCCCCAGCATTTT. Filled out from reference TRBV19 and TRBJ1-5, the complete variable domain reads DGGITQSPKYLFRKEGQNVTLSCEQNLNHDAMYWYRQDPGQGLRLIYYSQIVNDFQKGDIAEGYSVSREKKESFPLTVTSAQKNPTAFYLCASRTGTGNQPQHFGDGTRLSIL.

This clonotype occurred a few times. CDR3 in DNA: TGTGCCAGCAGGAGCCGGGACAGAAAAGCTTTCTTT. It encodes CASRSRDRKAFF. This chain links TRBV12-3 or TRBV12-4 with TRBJ1-1; 7 bases agree with TRBD1. V shed 6 bases and J 9 bases; nucleotides not matched to a gene: 7. This CDR3 has 12 residues.

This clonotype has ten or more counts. CDR3 sequence (DNA): TGTGCCACGATCCCCGGGACAGGTGGGACTGAAGCTTTCTTT. This encodes CATIPGTGGTEAFF. V gene TRBV25-1 combines with J gene TRBJ1-1, with 8 nucleotides matching TRBD1. This CDR3 region has 14 residues. Per germline, CDR1 MGHDK and CDR2 SYGVNS. J lost 5 bases, V lost 10 bases, and 12 bases had no gene match.

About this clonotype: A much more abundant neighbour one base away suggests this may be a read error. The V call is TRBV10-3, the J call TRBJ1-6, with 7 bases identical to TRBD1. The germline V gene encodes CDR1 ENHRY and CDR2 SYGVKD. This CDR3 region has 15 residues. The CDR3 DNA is TGTGCCGTCAGTGAGTCGCCGACAGGGCTTTCACCCCTCCACTTT. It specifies CAVSESPTGLSPLHF.

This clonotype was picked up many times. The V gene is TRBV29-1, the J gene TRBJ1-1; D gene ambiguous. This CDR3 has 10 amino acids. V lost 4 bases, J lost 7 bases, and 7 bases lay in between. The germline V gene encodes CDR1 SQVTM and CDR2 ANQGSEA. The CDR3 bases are TGCAGCGTTGTCTTGATTGAAGCTTTCTTT. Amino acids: CSVVLIEAFF.

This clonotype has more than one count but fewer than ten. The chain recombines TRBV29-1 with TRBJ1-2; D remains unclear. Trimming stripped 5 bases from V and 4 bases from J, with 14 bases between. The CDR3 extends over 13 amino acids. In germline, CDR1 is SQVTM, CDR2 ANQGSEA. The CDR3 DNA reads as TGCAGCGTTCGGGTGGAGGGATCCTATGGCTACACCTTC. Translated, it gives CSVRVEGSYGYTF.

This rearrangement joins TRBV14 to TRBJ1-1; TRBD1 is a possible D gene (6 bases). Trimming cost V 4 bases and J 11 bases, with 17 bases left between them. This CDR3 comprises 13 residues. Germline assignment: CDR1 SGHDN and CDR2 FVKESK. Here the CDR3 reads CASSLGGGIIAFF. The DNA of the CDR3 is TGTGCCAGCAGCCTTGGGGGCGGGATTATTGCTTTCTTT.

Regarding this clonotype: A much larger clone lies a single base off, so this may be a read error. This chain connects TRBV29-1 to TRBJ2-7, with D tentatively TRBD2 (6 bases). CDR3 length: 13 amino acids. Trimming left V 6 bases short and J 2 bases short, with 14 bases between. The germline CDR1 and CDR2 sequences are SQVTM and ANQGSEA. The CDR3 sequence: CSVVAREAYEQYF. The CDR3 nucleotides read TGCAGCGTCGTCGCCAGGGAGGCCTACGAGCAGTACTTC.

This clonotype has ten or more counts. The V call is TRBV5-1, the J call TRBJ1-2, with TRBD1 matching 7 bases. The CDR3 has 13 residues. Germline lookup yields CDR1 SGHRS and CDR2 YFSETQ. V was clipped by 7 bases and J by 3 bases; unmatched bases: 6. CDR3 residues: CASRSGTDYGYTF. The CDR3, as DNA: TGCGCCAGCCGCAGCGGGACAGACTATGGCTACACCTTC.

CDR3 in amino acids: CASRSVKGLQPQHF. CDR3 DNA sequence: TGTGCCAGCAGGTCGGTCAAGGGACTACAGCCCCAGCATTTT. This rearrangement joins TRBV2 to TRBJ1-5, with D perhaps matching TRBD1 (5 bases). CDR1 is SNHLY, CDR2 FYNNEI, per germline. The ends were cut back, 6 bases at V and 7 bases at J, with 16 bases in the middle. The CDR3 sequence is 14 residues long. Drawing the rest from reference TRBV2 and TRBJ1-5, the complete variable domain is EPEVTQTPSHQVTQMGQEVILRCVPISNHLYFYWYRQILGQKVEFLVSFYNNEISEKSEIFDDQFSVERPDGSNFTLKIRSTKLEDSAMYFCASRSVKGLQPQHFGDGTRLSIL.

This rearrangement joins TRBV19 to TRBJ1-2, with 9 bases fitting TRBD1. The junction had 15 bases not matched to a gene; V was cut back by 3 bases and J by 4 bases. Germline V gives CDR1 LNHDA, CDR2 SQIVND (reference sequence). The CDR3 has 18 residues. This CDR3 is CASSISSGTGTSVYGYTF. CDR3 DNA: TGTGCCAGTAGTATTTCATCCGGGACAGGGACTTCTGTCTATGGCTACACCTTC.

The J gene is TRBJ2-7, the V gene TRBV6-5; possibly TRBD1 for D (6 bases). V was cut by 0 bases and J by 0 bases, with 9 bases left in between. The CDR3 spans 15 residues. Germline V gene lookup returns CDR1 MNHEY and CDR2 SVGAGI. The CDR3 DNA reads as TGTGCCAGCAGTTACTCCAGAGGGGGCTCCTACGAGCAGTACTTC. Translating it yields CASSYSRGGSYEQYF.

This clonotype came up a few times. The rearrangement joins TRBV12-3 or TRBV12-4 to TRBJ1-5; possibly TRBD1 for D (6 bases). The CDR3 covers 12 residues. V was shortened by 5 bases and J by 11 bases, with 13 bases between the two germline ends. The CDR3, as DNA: TGTGCCAGCAGTCCCAACCGACAGGCCCAGCATTTT. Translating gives CASSPNRQAQHF.

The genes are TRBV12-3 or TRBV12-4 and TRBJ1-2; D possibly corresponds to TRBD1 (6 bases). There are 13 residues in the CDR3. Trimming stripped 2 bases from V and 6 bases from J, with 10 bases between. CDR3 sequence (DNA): TGTGCCAGCAGTTTATTTACAGGGCATGGCTACACCTTC. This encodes CASSLFTGHGYTF.

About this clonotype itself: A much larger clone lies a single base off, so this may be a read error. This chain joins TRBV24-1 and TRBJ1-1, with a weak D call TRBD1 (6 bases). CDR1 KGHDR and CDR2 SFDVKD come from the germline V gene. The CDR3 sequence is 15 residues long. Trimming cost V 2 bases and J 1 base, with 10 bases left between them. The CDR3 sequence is CATSDSQGQNTEAFF. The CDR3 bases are TGTGCCACCAGTGATTCTCAGGGGCAGAACACTGAAGCTTTCTTT.

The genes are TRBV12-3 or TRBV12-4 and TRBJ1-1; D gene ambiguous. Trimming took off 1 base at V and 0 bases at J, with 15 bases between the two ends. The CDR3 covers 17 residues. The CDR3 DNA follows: TGTGCCAGCAGTTTAGGCCGCAACCCTTTCTTGAACACTGAAGCTTTCTTT. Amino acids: CASSLGRNPFLNTEAFF.

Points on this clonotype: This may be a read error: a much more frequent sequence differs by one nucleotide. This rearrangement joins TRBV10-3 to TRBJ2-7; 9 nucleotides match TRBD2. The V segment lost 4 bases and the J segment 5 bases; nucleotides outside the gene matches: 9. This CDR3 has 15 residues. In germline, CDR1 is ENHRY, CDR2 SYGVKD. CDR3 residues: CAISASSGTNDEQYF. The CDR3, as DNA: TGTGCCATCAGTGCCTCTAGCGGGACTAACGACGAGCAGTACTTC.

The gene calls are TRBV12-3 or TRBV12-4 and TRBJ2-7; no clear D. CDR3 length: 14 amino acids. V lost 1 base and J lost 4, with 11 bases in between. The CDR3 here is CASSLGGRRYEQYF. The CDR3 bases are TGTGCCAGCAGTTTAGGGGGTAGAAGATACGAGCAGTACTTC.

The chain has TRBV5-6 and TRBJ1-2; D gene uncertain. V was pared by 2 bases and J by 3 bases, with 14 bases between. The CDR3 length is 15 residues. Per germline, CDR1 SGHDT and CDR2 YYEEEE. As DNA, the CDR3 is TGTGCCAGCAGCTTCCGAATCAGTTCGGACTATGGCTACACCTTC. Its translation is CASSFRISSDYGYTF.

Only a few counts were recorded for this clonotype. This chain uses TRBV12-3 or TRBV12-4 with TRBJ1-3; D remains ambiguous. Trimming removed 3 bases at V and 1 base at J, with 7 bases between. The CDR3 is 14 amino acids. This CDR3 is CASSFEGSGNTIYF. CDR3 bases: TGTGCCAGCAGTTTTGAGGGATCTGGAAACACCATATATTTT.

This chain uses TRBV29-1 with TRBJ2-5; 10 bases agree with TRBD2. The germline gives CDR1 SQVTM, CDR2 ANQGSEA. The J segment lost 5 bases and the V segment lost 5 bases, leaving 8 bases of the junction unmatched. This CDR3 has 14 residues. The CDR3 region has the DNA TGCAGCGTTTTTCTAGCGGGAGAACAGGAGACCCAGTACTTC. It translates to CSVFLAGEQETQYF.

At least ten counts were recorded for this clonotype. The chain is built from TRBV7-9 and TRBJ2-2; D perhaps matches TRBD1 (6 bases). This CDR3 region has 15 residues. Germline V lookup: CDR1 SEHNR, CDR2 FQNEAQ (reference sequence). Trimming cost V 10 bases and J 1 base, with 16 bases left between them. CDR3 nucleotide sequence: TGTGCCATTTCACTCACAGGGCAGAACACCGGGGAGCTGTTTTTT. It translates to CAISLTGQNTGELFF.

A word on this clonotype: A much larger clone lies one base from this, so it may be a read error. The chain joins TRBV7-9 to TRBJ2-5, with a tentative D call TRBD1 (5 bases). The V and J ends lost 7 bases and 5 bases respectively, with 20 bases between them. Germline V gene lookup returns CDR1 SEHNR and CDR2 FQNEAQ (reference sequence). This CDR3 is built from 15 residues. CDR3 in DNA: TGTGCCAGCACCCTACAGGCTAGAGGATATGAGACCCAGTACTTC. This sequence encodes CASTLQARGYETQYF.

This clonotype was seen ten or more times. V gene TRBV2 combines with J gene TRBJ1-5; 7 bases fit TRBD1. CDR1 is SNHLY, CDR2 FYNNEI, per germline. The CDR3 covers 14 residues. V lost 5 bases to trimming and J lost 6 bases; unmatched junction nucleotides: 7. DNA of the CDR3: TGTGCCAGCAGTCGAGAACAGGGGAGTCAGCCCCAGCATTTT. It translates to CASSREQGSQPQHF.

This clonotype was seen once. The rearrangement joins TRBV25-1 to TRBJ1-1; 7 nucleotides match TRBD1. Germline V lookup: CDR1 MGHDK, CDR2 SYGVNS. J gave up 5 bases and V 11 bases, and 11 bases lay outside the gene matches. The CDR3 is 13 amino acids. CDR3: CAWSADRQTEAFF. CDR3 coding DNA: TGTGCCTGGAGTGCGGACAGGCAAACTGAAGCTTTCTTT.

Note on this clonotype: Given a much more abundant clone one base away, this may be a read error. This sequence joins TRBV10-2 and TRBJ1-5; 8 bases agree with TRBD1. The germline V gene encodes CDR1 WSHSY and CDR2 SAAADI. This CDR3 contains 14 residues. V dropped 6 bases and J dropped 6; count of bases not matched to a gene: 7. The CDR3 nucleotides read TGCGCCAGCAGGGCTACAGGGGGGATTCAGCCCCAGCATTTT. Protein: CASRATGGIQPQHF.